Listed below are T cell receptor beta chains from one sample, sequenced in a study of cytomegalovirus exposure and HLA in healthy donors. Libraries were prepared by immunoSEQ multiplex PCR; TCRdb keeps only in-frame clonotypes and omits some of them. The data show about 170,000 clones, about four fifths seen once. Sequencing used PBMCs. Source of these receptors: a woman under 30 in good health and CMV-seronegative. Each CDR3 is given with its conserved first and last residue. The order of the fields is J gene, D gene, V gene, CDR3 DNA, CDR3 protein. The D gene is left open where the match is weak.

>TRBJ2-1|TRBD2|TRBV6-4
TGTGCCAGCAGTGACCGGGCGGGAGAGAATGAGCAGTTCTTC
CASSDRAGENEQFF
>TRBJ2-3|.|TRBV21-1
TGTGCCAGCAGCATTCAGGGGGCGCCGACAGATACGCAGTATTTT
CASSIQGAPTDTQYF
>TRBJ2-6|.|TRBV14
TGTGCCAGCAGCGAAGCTAACCCTGGGGCCAACGTCCTGACTTTC
CASSEANPGANVLTF
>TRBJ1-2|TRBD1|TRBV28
TGTGCCAGCAGTTTTTACAGGGGGAAGTACGTGGGTGGCTACACCTTC
CASSFYRGKYVGGYTF
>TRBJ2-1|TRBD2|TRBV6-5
TGTGCCAGCAGTTGGACTAGCGGGAATGAGCAGTTCTTC
CASSWTSGNEQFF
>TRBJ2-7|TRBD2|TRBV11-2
TGTGCCAGCAGCTTTAGTGGCGGGAGTACCTACGAGCAGTACTTC
CASSFSGGSTYEQYF
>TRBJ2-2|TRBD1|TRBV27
TGTGCCAGCAGCCGCAGGGGACAGGGGCACACCGGGGAGCTGTTTTTT
CASSRRGQGHTGELFF
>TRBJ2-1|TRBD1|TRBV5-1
TGCGCCAGCAGCTCCGACAGGGGGAATAACAATGAGCAGTTCTTC
CASSSDRGNNNEQFF
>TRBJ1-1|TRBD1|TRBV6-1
TGTGCCAGCAGTGAAGCAAGGGGGCCCTGGAATGCTTTCTTT
CASSEARGPWNAFF
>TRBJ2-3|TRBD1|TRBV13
TGTGCCAGCAGCCATGGACAGGGGGCAGGAGATACGCAGTATTTT
CASSHGQGAGDTQYF
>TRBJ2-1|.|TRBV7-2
TGTGCCAGCAGCTTAAATGCCCTCTTGAGCTCCTACAATGAGCAGTTCTTC
CASSLNALLSSYNEQFF